This TCR beta chain was captured in a study of early T cells in non-severe SARS-CoV-2 infection (TCRdb year 2021). Study-wide context: Because TCR sequencing was done on bulk RNA from unsorted whole blood, the alpha and beta chains could not be paired. The research as a whole found: VDJdb matching was skewed toward anti-spike CD8 responses and likely underestimated virus-specific expansions, missing private and CD4 specificities.

Receptors were amplified or captured by 5' RACE. This sample was sequenced with a NextSeq 500. In the TCR library protocol, unique molecular identifiers were attached to individual cDNA molecules to correct for PCR bias and sequencing error. Both TCR alpha and beta chains were sequenced, and tight co-correlation was observed between alpha and beta sequence abundances in each sample. The paper's data handling went like this. Decombinator V4 was used to annotate the V gene, J gene and CDR3 of the TCR sequences. Expanded TCRs were defined as changing significantly between any two time points under a Poisson model with p below 0.0001. TCR abundances were normalised to the total number of TCRs sequenced per sample and were expressed as counts per million. A search of VDJdb, accessed on 1 November 2021, was run for TCRs annotated to CMV, EBV and SARS-CoV-2, with TCRs annotated for multiple antigens excluded. TCRdb passed the public sequencing reads through fastp at Q25 and MiXCR, retaining productive beta sequences. Rows matching on CDR3 protein sequence are summarized as one entry with the most common DNA and genes. The V and J calls come from TCRdb's annotation, not from the publication. Across this sample there are roughly 81,000 distinct CDR3 sequences, with roughly 6% seen only once. The ten largest clones add up to roughly 7.8% of the sample.

As regards this clonotype: No cognate antigen has been identified for it. No base quality values were provided; no much bigger clone lies one nucleotide off.

This was a case-control study nested in a cohort of healthcare workers in London, UK, who had nasopharyngeal swab PCR tests and blood samples taken every week. Between 23 and 31 March 2020, the week of the UK lockdown, healthcare workers were enrolled and then followed up weekly for as long as 16 weeks. The sample comprised whole blood. The sequence derives from an adult who was a healthcare worker with PCR-confirmed SARS-CoV-2 infection or an uninfected control (not recorded which).

The nucleotide sequence reads TGTGCCAGTAGTATAACAGGGGTCGGAGAGACCCAGTACTTC. The translation is CASSITGVGETQYF. The rearrangement joined TRBV19 to TRBJ2-5; 7 of the junction bases match TRBD1. For CDR1 and CDR2, the germline V gene (reference sequence) lists LNHDA and SQIVND. From V the trimming removes 2 bases and from J it removes 4 bases, while the gene matches leave 4 bases of the junction unaccounted for. From its cysteine to its phenylalanine, the CDR3 spans 14 amino acids. Here the CDR3 DNA is all that survives: 42 bases in frame from base 1.